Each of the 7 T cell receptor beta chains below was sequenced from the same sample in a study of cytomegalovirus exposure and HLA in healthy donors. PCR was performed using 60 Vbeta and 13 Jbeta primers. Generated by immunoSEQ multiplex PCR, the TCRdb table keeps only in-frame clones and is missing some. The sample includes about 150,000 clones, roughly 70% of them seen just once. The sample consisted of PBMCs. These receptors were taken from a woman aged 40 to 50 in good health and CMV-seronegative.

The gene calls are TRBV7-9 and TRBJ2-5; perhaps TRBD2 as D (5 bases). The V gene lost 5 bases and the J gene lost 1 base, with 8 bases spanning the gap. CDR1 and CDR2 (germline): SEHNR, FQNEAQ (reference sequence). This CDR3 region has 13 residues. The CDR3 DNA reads TGTGCCAGCAGCCGGAGCGGCCAAGAGACCCAGTACTTC. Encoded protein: CASSRSGQETQYF. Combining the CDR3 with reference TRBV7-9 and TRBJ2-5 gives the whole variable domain DTGVSQNPRHKITKRGQNVTFRCDPISEHNRLYWYRQTLGQGPEFLTYFQNEAQLEKSRLLSDRFSAERPKGSFSTLEIQRTEQGDSAMYLCASSRSGQETQYFGPGTRLLVL.

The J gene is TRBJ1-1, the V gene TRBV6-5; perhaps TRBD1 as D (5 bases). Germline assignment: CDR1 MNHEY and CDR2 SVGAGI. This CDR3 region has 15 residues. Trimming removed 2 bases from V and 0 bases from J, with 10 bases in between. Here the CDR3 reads CASSYGAGMNTEAFF. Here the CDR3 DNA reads TGTGCCAGCAGTTACGGTGCAGGGATGAACACTGAAGCTTTCTTT.

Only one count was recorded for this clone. CDR3 in DNA: TGTGCCAGTAGTATAGCCGGGGATGAGCAGTTCTTC. This sequence encodes CASSIAGDEQFF. The chain employs TRBV19 and TRBJ2-1; perhaps TRBD2 as D (5 bases). This CDR3 has 12 residues. CDR1 is LNHDA, CDR2 SQIVND, per germline (reference sequence). V lost 1 base and J 8 bases, leaving 6 bases between the germline ends.

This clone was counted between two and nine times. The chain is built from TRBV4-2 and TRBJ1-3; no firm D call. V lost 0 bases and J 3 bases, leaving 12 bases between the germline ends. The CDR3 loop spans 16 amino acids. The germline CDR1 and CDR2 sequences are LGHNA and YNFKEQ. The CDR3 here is CASSQEGSSSGNTIYF. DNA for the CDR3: TGTGCCAGCAGCCAAGAAGGCTCTAGCAGTGGAAACACCATATATTTT.

CDR3: CASSDRSSYNEQFF. In nucleotides, the CDR3 is TGTGCCAGTAGTGACAGGAGCTCCTACAATGAGCAGTTCTTC. The chain joins TRBV19 to TRBJ2-1, with a weak D call TRBD1 (6 bases). Trimming pared 5 bases from V and 0 bases from J, leaving 8 bases between. CDR3 size: 14 residues. Germline V CDR1 and CDR2: LNHDA, SQIVND (reference sequence).

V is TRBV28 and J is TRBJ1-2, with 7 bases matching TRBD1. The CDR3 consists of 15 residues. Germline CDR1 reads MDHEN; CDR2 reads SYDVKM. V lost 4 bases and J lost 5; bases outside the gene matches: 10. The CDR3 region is CASSSSGTDYYGYTF. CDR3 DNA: TGTGCCAGCAGTTCGTCCGGGACAGACTATTATGGCTACACCTTC.

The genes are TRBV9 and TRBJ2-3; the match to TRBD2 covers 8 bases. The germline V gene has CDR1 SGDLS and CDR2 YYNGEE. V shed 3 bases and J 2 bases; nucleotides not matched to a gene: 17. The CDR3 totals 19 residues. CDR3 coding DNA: TGTGCCAGCAGCGCCCGTTTCGGCACCGGGACTAGGAACACAGATACGCAGTATTTT. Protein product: CASSARFGTGTRNTDTQYF. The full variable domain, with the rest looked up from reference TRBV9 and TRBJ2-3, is DSGVTQTPKHLITATGQRVTLRCSPRSGDLSVYWYQQSLDQGLQFLIQYYNGEERAKGNILERFSAQQFPDLHSELNLSSLELGDSALYFCASSARFGTGTRNTDTQYFGPGTRLTVL.